This TCR beta chain stems from a study of identical twins. Broader study findings: Models predicted too little out-of-frame TCR alpha sharing in monozygotic twins.

The V and J ends lost 6 bases and 7 bases, in that order; junction bases with no gene match: 7. This CDR3 is 14 amino acids long. Looked up from germline, CDR1 is LGHDT and CDR2 is YNNKEL (reference sequence). Healthy Caucasians alone served as donors. Comment on this clonotype: Its specificity is not known.

A universal primer site was incorporated via template switching, and the cDNA contained unique molecular identifiers. TCRdb analysed the 5' RACE reads with MiXCR anew, one entry per CDR3 protein. In the table there are 250,000 to 350,000 distinct CDR3 sequences, approximately 8% of which are singletons. The same specimen was also included in a second study, on yellow fever vaccine responses in identical twins. This second study says: Twins' vaccine T cell responses reportedly seemed partly convergent and partly personalized.

This receptor was identified in a woman aged 18-30 years in good health. What was sequenced was memory (CD45RO+) T cells sorted from blood. The chain recombines TRBV3-1 with TRBJ2-3, with 10 bases fitting TRBD1. In DNA, the CDR3 is TGTGCCAGCAGTCCGACAGGGGGCGGATATACGCAGTATTTT. Protein product: CASSPTGGGYTQYF.